This paragraph reports one T cell receptor (beta chain). This clone was detected ten times or more. The target of this receptor is not known. No base qualities exist here, and no much larger clone lies one base off it. Library preparation employed PCR. The sequencing machine was an Illumina HiSeq 4000. High-throughput sequencing was used to profile the CDR3 region of the TCR beta-chain in every patient. The original methods were these. Drawing on CDR3 differences between clinicopathological groups, the researchers built a classifier meant to tell apart patients with distant-metastatic papillary thyroid cancer. The Shannon index was used to measure repertoire diversity, and the Morisita-Horn index was used to measure how similar tumor and blood repertoires were. The public reads were run again by TCRdb, first through fastp at Q25 and then through MiXCR, and only productive beta chains were kept. It is TCRdb's table, rather than the study itself, that gives the V and J calls and clone size. The sample table holds 40,000 to 50,000 clones, of which approximately 4.1% were seen once. The ten largest clonotypes hold over 8% of the sample.

Before undergoing thyroid surgery, none of the patients had been given any kind of treatment. Using T-cell receptor beta sequencing, the researchers looked back retrospectively at clinical samples from patients, gathered between about 2011 and 2019. In the germline V gene (reference sequence), CDR1 corresponds to LGHDT and CDR2 to YNNKEL. From its cysteine to its phenylalanine, the CDR3 spans 17 amino acids. Only the CDR3 part of the read is kept: 51 bases, read in frame from the first base. V is trimmed back by 2 bases and J by 1 base, and the junction contains 7 bases that no gene match accounts for. The data originate from a study of metastatic and nonmetastatic thyroid tumors (dated by TCRdb to about 2020). Turning to the overall study: Repertoires were compared across peripheral blood and tumor or nodule tissue samples from malignant and benign thyroid patients. Overall study results and their limits: In both blood and tumor samples, malignant tumors were reported to have significantly higher TCR beta diversity than benign nodules.

Sequences were obtained from blood. In this chain, TRBV3-1 is recombined with TRBJ2-3; 9 central bases correspond to TRBD2. The sequence was obtained from a female donor with papillary thyroid cancer or a benign thyroid nodule (not recorded which). Some clones in this sample may be carry-over from other donors' samples. The sequenced DNA: TGTGCCAGCAGCCAACTTGAAGCGGGAGGCGGCACAGATACGCAGTATTTT. Translated, this gives CASSQLEAGGGTDTQYF.